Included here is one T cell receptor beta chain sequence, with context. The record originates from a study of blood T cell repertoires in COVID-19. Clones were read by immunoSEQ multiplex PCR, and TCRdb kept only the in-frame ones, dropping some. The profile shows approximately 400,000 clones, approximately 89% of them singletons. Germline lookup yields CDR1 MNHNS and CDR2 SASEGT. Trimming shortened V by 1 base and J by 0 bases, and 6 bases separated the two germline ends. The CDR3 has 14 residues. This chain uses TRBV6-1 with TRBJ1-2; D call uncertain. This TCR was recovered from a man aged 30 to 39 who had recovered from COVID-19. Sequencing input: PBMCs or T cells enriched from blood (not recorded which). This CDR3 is CASSEGLANYGYTF. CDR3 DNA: TGTGCCAGCAGTGAAGGCCTAGCTAACTATGGCTACACCTTC.